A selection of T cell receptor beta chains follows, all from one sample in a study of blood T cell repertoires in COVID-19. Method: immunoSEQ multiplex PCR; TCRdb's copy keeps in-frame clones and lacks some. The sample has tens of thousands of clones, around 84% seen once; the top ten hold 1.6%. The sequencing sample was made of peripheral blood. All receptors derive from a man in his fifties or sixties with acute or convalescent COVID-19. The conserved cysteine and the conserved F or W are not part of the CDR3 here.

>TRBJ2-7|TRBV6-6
ASSPSGLAGNSYEQY
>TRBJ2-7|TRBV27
ASSLRGGLADYYEQY
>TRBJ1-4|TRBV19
ASTLGATANEKLF
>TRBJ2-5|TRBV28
ASSFEAGGITVQETQY
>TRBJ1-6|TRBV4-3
ASRTGAGDNSPLH
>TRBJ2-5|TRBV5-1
ASSLGHPAQETQY
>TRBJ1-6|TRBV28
ASIMTGSSYNSPLH
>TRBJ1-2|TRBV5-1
ASSLAGGDYGYT
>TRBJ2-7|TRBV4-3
ASSQDPVAGSHEQY
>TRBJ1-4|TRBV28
ASTQGRFNEKLF
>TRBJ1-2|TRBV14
ASSHDRGSFYGYT
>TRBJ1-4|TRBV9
ASSTRDRLNEKLF
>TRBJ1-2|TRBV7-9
ASSLAGGDGYT
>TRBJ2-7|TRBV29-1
SVEQGEVDEQY
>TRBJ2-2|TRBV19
ASSSGTNTGELF
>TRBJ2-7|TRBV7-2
ASSHRTGGSYEQY
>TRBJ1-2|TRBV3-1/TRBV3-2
ASSPPGQGGYGYT
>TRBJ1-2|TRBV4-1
ASSQGASNYGYT
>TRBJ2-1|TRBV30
AWTRRDTYSYNEQF
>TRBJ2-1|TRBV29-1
SVGPMFGNEQF
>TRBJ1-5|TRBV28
ASSASGVQPQH
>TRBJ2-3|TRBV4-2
ASSQEGGGRAGQDTQY
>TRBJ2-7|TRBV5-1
ASRGATTYEQY
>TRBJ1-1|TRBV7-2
ASSLEAPGTITEHTEAF
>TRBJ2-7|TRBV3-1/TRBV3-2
ASSQGRGAFRGQY
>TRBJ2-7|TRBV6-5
ASSYSYNRGIEQY
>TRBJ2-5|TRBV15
ATSRRTGGEY
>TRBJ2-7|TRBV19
ASSPGRAYEQY
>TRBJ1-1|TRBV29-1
SAGSRGWPEAF
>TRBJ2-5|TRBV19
ASSIMGLAWETQY
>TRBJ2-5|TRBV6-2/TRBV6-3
ASSWAETQY
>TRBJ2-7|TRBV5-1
ASSLGGGTVVEQY
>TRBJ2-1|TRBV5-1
ASSEQGVNEQF
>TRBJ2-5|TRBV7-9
ASSPPPRRGKALEETQY
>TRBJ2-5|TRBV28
ASTSPRTGEGETQY
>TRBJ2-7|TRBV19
ASSTRAIIYEQY
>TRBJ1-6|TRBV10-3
AISEMGQGGGTYNSPLH
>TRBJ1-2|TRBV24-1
ATSGKKGFANYGYT
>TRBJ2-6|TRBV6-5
ASSPLSSGANVLT
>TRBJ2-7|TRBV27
ASSSSAGGYEQY
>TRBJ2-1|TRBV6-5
ATSGRINEQF
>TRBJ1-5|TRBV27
ASGLQGNNQPQH
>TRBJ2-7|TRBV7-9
ASSDNARGSEQY
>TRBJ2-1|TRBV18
ASLTGGANNEQF
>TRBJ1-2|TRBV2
ASRQQGNGYT
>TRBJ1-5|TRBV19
ASSRILGSSGQPQH
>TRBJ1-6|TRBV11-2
ASSRRGTGDNSPLH
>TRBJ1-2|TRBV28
AIDMTGGLNYGYT
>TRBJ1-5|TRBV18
ASSPRTGENQPQH
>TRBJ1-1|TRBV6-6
ASRHLNDRNTEAF
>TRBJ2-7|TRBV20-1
SALGRDEQY
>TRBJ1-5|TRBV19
ASSYDRNNQPQH
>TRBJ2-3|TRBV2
ASSGDSEGDTQY
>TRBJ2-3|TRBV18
ASSPYGQSSTDTQY
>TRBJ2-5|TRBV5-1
ASSLAPSFEETQY
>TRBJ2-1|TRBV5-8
ASSRTSGGYNEQF
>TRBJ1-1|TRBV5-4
ASSEQQGISEAF
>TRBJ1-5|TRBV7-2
ASSMTGPNQPQH
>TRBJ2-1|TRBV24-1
ATSDSPGLVKRNEQF